A selection of T cell receptor beta chains follows, all from one sample in a study of cytomegalovirus exposure and HLA in healthy donors. TCRdb keeps only in-frame clones here, not all; method: immunoSEQ multiplex PCR. The data contain 150,000 or so clones, more than 80% of them singletons. The sample comprised PBMCs. The receptors stem from a woman aged 30 to 39 in good health and CMV-seropositive. The CDR3 runs from the conserved cysteine through the conserved F or W. The order of the fields is V gene, D gene, J gene, clone size, CDR3 protein, CDR3 DNA. The D gene is left open where the match is weak. Rows give clone size only sometimes, using once, few, many, or a class for an expanded clone.

v_call: TRBV5-1; d_call: .; j_call: TRBJ2-4; clone_size: .; cdr3_aa: CASSLDYGRNIQYF; cdr3_nt: TGCGCCAGCAGCTTGGACTATGGGAGAAACATTCAGTACTTC
v_call: TRBV27; d_call: .; j_call: TRBJ2-7; clone_size: .; cdr3_aa: CASSPVGGSSYEQYF; cdr3_nt: TGTGCCAGCAGCCCCGTTGGCGGTAGCTCCTACGAGCAGTACTTC
v_call: TRBV5-1; d_call: .; j_call: TRBJ2-5; clone_size: once; cdr3_aa: CASSLVQGPSETQYF; cdr3_nt: TGCGCCAGCAGCTTGGTGCAGGGCCCGTCGGAGACCCAGTACTTC
v_call: TRBV9; d_call: TRBD2; j_call: TRBJ2-5; clone_size: .; cdr3_aa: CASSARSGRGGQETQYF; cdr3_nt: TGTGCCAGCAGCGCCCGTAGCGGGAGAGGCGGGCAAGAGACCCAGTACTTC
v_call: TRBV28; d_call: .; j_call: TRBJ2-6; clone_size: .; cdr3_aa: CASRTASDSPHVLTF; cdr3_nt: TGTGCCAGCAGGACAGCTTCGGACAGCCCTCACGTCCTGACTTTC
v_call: TRBV2; d_call: .; j_call: TRBJ2-5; clone_size: once; cdr3_aa: CASSSLLETQYF; cdr3_nt: TGTGCCAGCAGTAGTCTATTGGAGACCCAGTACTTC
v_call: TRBV18; d_call: .; j_call: TRBJ2-7; clone_size: few; cdr3_aa: CASSPRASSYEQYF; cdr3_nt: TGTGCCAGCTCACCGAGGGCTAGCTCCTACGAGCAGTACTTC
v_call: TRBV7-7; d_call: .; j_call: TRBJ1-1; clone_size: .; cdr3_aa: CASSDNQGHYVDTEAFF; cdr3_nt: TGTGCCAGCAGTGATAACCAAGGACACTATGTCGACACTGAAGCTTTCTTT
v_call: TRBV5-1; d_call: TRBD1; j_call: TRBJ2-5; clone_size: .; cdr3_aa: CASTITGVGETQYF; cdr3_nt: TGCGCCAGCACCATAACAGGGGTAGGAGAGACCCAGTACTTC
v_call: TRBV6-6; d_call: TRBD2; j_call: TRBJ2-7; clone_size: .; cdr3_aa: CASSYSLTSGEQYF; cdr3_nt: TGTGCCAGCAGTTACTCGTTGACTAGCGGCGAGCAGTACTTC
v_call: TRBV9; d_call: .; j_call: TRBJ1-2; clone_size: .; cdr3_aa: CASSVQGSNYGYTF; cdr3_nt: TGTGCCAGCAGCGTCCAGGGCTCTAACTATGGCTACACCTTC
v_call: TRBV28; d_call: .; j_call: TRBJ2-1; clone_size: .; cdr3_aa: CASSFGPPMKQFF; cdr3_nt: TGTGCCAGCAGTTTTGGTCCCCCTATGAAGCAGTTCTTC
v_call: TRBV10-2; d_call: TRBD2; j_call: TRBJ2-1; clone_size: .; cdr3_aa: CASSGVSGRPAGEQFF; cdr3_nt: TGCGCCAGCAGTGGGGTAAGCGGGAGGCCCGCCGGTGAGCAGTTCTTC
v_call: TRBV9; d_call: .; j_call: TRBJ2-3; clone_size: .; cdr3_aa: CASSGGQSPTDTQYF; cdr3_nt: TGTGCCAGCAGCGGGGGCCAAAGCCCCACAGATACGCAGTATTTT
v_call: TRBV5-4; d_call: .; j_call: TRBJ2-2; clone_size: .; cdr3_aa: CASSRDSNTGELFF; cdr3_nt: TGTGCCAGCAGCCGAGACTCGAACACCGGGGAGCTGTTTTTT
v_call: TRBV5-1; d_call: .; j_call: TRBJ1-1; clone_size: .; cdr3_aa: CASSLGRGAEAFF; cdr3_nt: TGCGCCAGCAGCTTGGGACGGGGAGCTGAAGCTTTCTTT
v_call: TRBV2; d_call: .; j_call: TRBJ2-1; clone_size: once; cdr3_aa: CASSEAPSSNGVF; cdr3_nt: TGTGCCAGCAGTGAAGCGCCATCGTCAAACGGGGTCTTC
v_call: TRBV7-8; d_call: TRBD1; j_call: TRBJ2-6; clone_size: .; cdr3_aa: CASSLVGTGYSGANVLTF; cdr3_nt: TGTGCCAGCAGCTTAGTTGGGACAGGGTACTCTGGGGCCAACGTCCTGACTTTC
v_call: TRBV5-1; d_call: .; j_call: TRBJ2-1; clone_size: .; cdr3_aa: CASSLAGGSVEDEQFF; cdr3_nt: TGCGCCAGCAGCTTGGCTGGGGGGAGCGTTGAGGATGAGCAGTTCTTC
v_call: TRBV28; d_call: .; j_call: TRBJ2-1; clone_size: .; cdr3_aa: CASTKAGTLNNEQFF; cdr3_nt: TGTGCCAGCACAAAGGCCGGGACACTTAACAATGAGCAGTTCTTC
v_call: TRBV4-1; d_call: .; j_call: TRBJ2-5; clone_size: .; cdr3_aa: CASSQGANQETQYF; cdr3_nt: TGCGCCAGCAGCCAAGGGGCTAACCAAGAGACCCAGTACTTC
v_call: TRBV6-1; d_call: TRBD1; j_call: TRBJ1-6; clone_size: .; cdr3_aa: CASSAGQGTNSPLHF; cdr3_nt: TGTGCCAGCAGTGCGGGACAGGGAACCAATTCACCCCTCCACTTT
v_call: TRBV5-1; d_call: .; j_call: TRBJ2-2; clone_size: .; cdr3_aa: CASSFMASNTGELFF; cdr3_nt: TGCGCCAGCAGCTTCATGGCTTCGAACACCGGGGAGCTGTTTTTT
v_call: TRBV27; d_call: TRBD1; j_call: TRBJ2-3; clone_size: .; cdr3_aa: CASSLWGQGDTQYF; cdr3_nt: TGTGCCAGCAGTTTGTGGGGACAGGGGGATACGCAGTATTTT
v_call: TRBV19; d_call: .; j_call: TRBJ2-3; clone_size: .; cdr3_aa: CASQRGMSTDTQYF; cdr3_nt: TGTGCCAGTCAACGCGGGATGAGCACAGATACGCAGTATTTT
v_call: TRBV15; d_call: TRBD2; j_call: TRBJ2-1; clone_size: .; cdr3_aa: CATSIVRTSGPYNEQFF; cdr3_nt: TGTGCCACCAGCATTGTTAGGACTAGCGGGCCTTACAATGAGCAGTTCTTC
v_call: TRBV29-1; d_call: .; j_call: TRBJ2-1; clone_size: .; cdr3_aa: CSVEDRIFSQRRGSYNEQFF; cdr3_nt: TGCAGCGTTGAAGATCGAATCTTCAGCCAGCGGAGAGGATCCTACAATGAGCAGTTCTTC
v_call: TRBV15; d_call: TRBD2; j_call: TRBJ2-7; clone_size: once; cdr3_aa: CATSGTSSYEQYF; cdr3_nt: TGTGCCACCAGCGGGACTAGTTCCTACGAGCAGTACTTC
v_call: TRBV2; d_call: TRBD1; j_call: TRBJ2-7; clone_size: few; cdr3_aa: CASSVPGQAYEQYF; cdr3_nt: TGTGCCAGCAGTGTACCGGGACAGGCCTACGAGCAGTACTTC
v_call: TRBV18; d_call: .; j_call: TRBJ1-4; clone_size: .; cdr3_aa: CASSPPGANEKLFF; cdr3_nt: TGTGCCAGCTCACCACCGGGGGCAAATGAAAAACTGTTTTTT
v_call: TRBV15; d_call: TRBD2; j_call: TRBJ2-1; clone_size: .; cdr3_aa: CATSPGGDFSYNEQFF; cdr3_nt: TGTGCCACCAGTCCGGGAGGGGACTTCTCCTACAATGAGCAGTTCTTC
v_call: TRBV28; d_call: .; j_call: TRBJ2-7; clone_size: .; cdr3_aa: CASNRGIGEQYF; cdr3_nt: TGTGCCAGCAACAGAGGGATCGGCGAGCAGTACTTC
v_call: TRBV18; d_call: TRBD1; j_call: TRBJ2-2; clone_size: .; cdr3_aa: CASSTRDRGNTGELFF; cdr3_nt: TGTGCCAGCTCAACACGGGACAGGGGGAACACCGGGGAGCTGTTTTTT
v_call: TRBV7-3; d_call: .; j_call: TRBJ2-6; clone_size: .; cdr3_aa: CASRQGRAGANVLTF; cdr3_nt: TGTGCCAGCAGACAGGGAAGGGCTGGGGCCAACGTCCTGACTTTC
v_call: TRBV2; d_call: .; j_call: TRBJ1-4; clone_size: .; cdr3_aa: CASSKQGSNEKLFF; cdr3_nt: TGTGCCAGCAGTAAGCAGGGCTCTAATGAAAAACTGTTTTTT
v_call: TRBV19; d_call: .; j_call: TRBJ2-7; clone_size: .; cdr3_aa: CASSIWGASSYEQYF; cdr3_nt: TGTGCCAGTAGTATTTGGGGCGCCAGCTCCTACGAGCAGTACTTC
v_call: TRBV10-3; d_call: .; j_call: TRBJ1-3; clone_size: few; cdr3_aa: CAIAEDPRRDNTIYF; cdr3_nt: TGTGCCATCGCGGAAGACCCCCGGAGGGACAACACCATATATTTT
v_call: TRBV28; d_call: TRBD2; j_call: TRBJ2-1; clone_size: .; cdr3_aa: CASSERGGKVNEQFF; cdr3_nt: TGTGCCAGCAGTGAGCGGGGGGGCAAGGTAAATGAGCAGTTCTTC
v_call: TRBV19; d_call: .; j_call: TRBJ2-3; clone_size: .; cdr3_aa: CASSTGGADTQYF; cdr3_nt: TGTGCCAGTAGTACAGGCGGGGCAGATACGCAGTATTTT
v_call: TRBV11-2; d_call: .; j_call: TRBJ2-2; clone_size: .; cdr3_aa: CASSLSTRPNTGELFF; cdr3_nt: TGTGCCAGCAGCTTATCTACTAGACCGAACACCGGGGAGCTGTTTTTT
v_call: TRBV15; d_call: .; j_call: TRBJ2-1; clone_size: .; cdr3_aa: CATSRGGLDSYNEQFF; cdr3_nt: TGTGCCACCAGCAGAGGGGGGCTGGACTCCTACAATGAGCAGTTCTTC
v_call: TRBV5-4; d_call: TRBD2; j_call: TRBJ2-1; clone_size: once; cdr3_aa: CASRRKGSGGEQFF; cdr3_nt: TGTGCCAGCAGGCGTAAGGGTAGCGGGGGCGAGCAGTTCTTC
v_call: TRBV7-2; d_call: .; j_call: TRBJ2-7; clone_size: .; cdr3_aa: CASSLETRGFSEQYF; cdr3_nt: TGTGCCAGCAGCTTAGAAACTCGCGGGTTCTCCGAGCAGTACTTC
v_call: TRBV5-8; d_call: .; j_call: TRBJ1-2; clone_size: .; cdr3_aa: CASTATGMDGYTF; cdr3_nt: TGTGCCAGCACCGCGACGGGAATGGATGGCTACACCTTC
v_call: TRBV2; d_call: .; j_call: TRBJ2-7; clone_size: .; cdr3_aa: CASRQVGEQYF; cdr3_nt: TGTGCCAGCAGACAGGTGGGGGAGCAGTACTTC
v_call: TRBV28; d_call: TRBD2; j_call: TRBJ2-5; clone_size: .; cdr3_aa: CASSKLGSSGRETQYF; cdr3_nt: TGTGCCAGCAGTAAGTTGGGGTCGAGCGGGAGAGAGACCCAGTACTTC
v_call: TRBV10-3; d_call: .; j_call: TRBJ1-1; clone_size: .; cdr3_aa: CATSPGLTEAFF; cdr3_nt: TGTGCCACCAGCCCAGGGTTGACTGAAGCTTTCTTT
v_call: TRBV15; d_call: TRBD2; j_call: TRBJ2-6; clone_size: .; cdr3_aa: CATSASSGRDGANVLTF; cdr3_nt: TGTGCCACCAGTGCATCTAGCGGGAGGGATGGGGCCAACGTCCTGACTTTC
v_call: TRBV5-6; d_call: TRBD2; j_call: TRBJ2-3; clone_size: .; cdr3_aa: CASSLLGSGGGTDTQYF; cdr3_nt: TGTGCCAGCAGCCTCCTTGGTAGCGGGGGTGGCACAGATACGCAGTATTTT
v_call: TRBV2; d_call: .; j_call: TRBJ2-7; clone_size: .; cdr3_aa: CASSLGALKYEQYF; cdr3_nt: TGTGCCAGCAGTCTAGGGGCGCTAAAATACGAGCAGTACTTC
v_call: TRBV7-7; d_call: .; j_call: TRBJ2-3; clone_size: .; cdr3_aa: CASSASSYSTDTQYF; cdr3_nt: TGTGCTAGCAGCGCCTCCTCATACTCAACAGATACGCAGTATTTT
v_call: TRBV10-3; d_call: .; j_call: TRBJ1-2; clone_size: .; cdr3_aa: CASQGMQAGIYGYTF; cdr3_nt: TGTGCCAGCCAAGGGATGCAGGCAGGGATATATGGCTACACCTTC
v_call: TRBV9; d_call: .; j_call: TRBJ1-1; clone_size: .; cdr3_aa: CASSVGGGAQGTEAFF; cdr3_nt: TGTGCCAGCAGCGTAGGAGGGGGGGCGCAAGGCACTGAAGCTTTCTTT
v_call: TRBV6-5; d_call: .; j_call: TRBJ1-1; clone_size: .; cdr3_aa: CASSYSRQMNTEAFF; cdr3_nt: TGTGCCAGCAGTTACTCGAGGCAAATGAACACTGAAGCTTTCTTT